These 17 T cell receptor beta chains share one sample of origin, sequenced in a study of blood T cells in healthy people across ages. With a J-beta primer mix and a sample-barcoded 5' primer, a second PCR ran about 6 to 11 cycles. TCRdb called the 5' RACE reads again in MiXCR, with one record for every CDR3 protein. The table shows hundreds of thousands of distinct CDR3 sequences, with more than 45% occurring only once. Sequencing input: blood. Source of these receptors: a man older than 75 in good health.

This clonotype was observed at least ten times. The rearrangement uses TRBV6-5 and TRBJ2-6; TRBD1 matches at 10 bases. V lost 4 bases to trimming and J lost 3 bases; unmatched junction nucleotides: 0. CDR1 MNHEY and CDR2 SVGAGI come from the germline V gene. This CDR3 contains 15 residues. The CDR3, as DNA: TGTGCCAGCAGTTGGACAGGGGGTGGGGCCAACGTCCTGACTTTC. Amino acids: CASSWTGGGANVLTF.

This clonotype was detected only a few times. The chain recombines TRBV20-1 with TRBJ2-7, with 10 nucleotides matching TRBD1. The germline V gene encodes CDR1 DFQATT and CDR2 SNEGSKA (reference sequence). V shed 5 bases and J 5 bases; nucleotides not matched to a gene: 6. The CDR3 runs to 13 residues. The CDR3 spells CSAVRDRGHEQYF. The CDR3 DNA follows: TGCAGTGCTGTCCGGGACAGGGGCCACGAGCAGTACTTC.

This clonotype was picked up one time. The chain combines TRBV7-2 with TRBJ2-3, with D unresolved. V lost 5 bases and J lost 4, with 16 bases in between. The CDR3 is made up of 15 amino acids. Per the germline V gene, CDR1 is SGHTA and CDR2 is FQGNSA. The CDR3 sequence is CASSTSSSRADTQYF. CDR3 DNA: TGTGCCAGCAGCACCAGTAGCTCTCGCGCAGATACGCAGTATTTT.

This clonotype was counted between two and nine times. V gene TRBV7-9 combines with J gene TRBJ2-3; D not resolved. Germline V CDR1 and CDR2: SEHNR, FQNEAQ (reference sequence). CDR3 length: 15 residues. Trimming took 2 bases from V and 2 from J, leaving 11 bases between them. The CDR3 DNA sequence: TGTGCCAGCAGCTTAACCGACGGAACCACAGATACGCAGTATTTT. Encoded protein: CASSLTDGTTDTQYF.

This clonotype was found a few times. This chain uses TRBV6-5 with TRBJ1-1; 9 nucleotides match TRBD1. The CDR3 has 15 residues. V gave up 7 bases and J gave up 0 bases; unmatched junction bases: 6. Germline-derived CDR1 and CDR2 are MNHEY and SVGAGI. Here the CDR3 reads CASKGQGVMNTEAFF. CDR3 bases: TGTGCCAGCAAGGGACAGGGAGTTATGAACACTGAAGCTTTCTTT.

Details on this clonotype: With a much larger clone just one base away, this may be a read error. The V gene is TRBV6-6, the J gene TRBJ2-7; D is perhaps TRBD1 (6 bases). CDR1 and CDR2 (germline): MNHNY, SVGAGI (reference sequence). Trimming removed 0 bases at V and 0 bases at J, with 12 bases between. This CDR3 contains 16 residues. For the CDR3, the DNA is TGTGCCAGCAGTTACTCGAAGGCAGGGGCCTCCTACGAGCAGTACTTC. Translating it yields CASSYSKAGASYEQYF.

This clonotype was seen only once. The chain employs TRBV2 and TRBJ2-4; weak D call: TRBD1 (6 bases). The better agreement between TRBJ2-7 and the DNA end casts doubt on the J call. This CDR3 has 15 amino acids. CDR1 is SNHLY, CDR2 FYNNEI, per germline. CDR3: CASSAYTGWEDEQYF. The CDR3 DNA is TGTGCCAGCAGTGCCTATACAGGGTGGGAAGACGAGCAGTACTTC.

Points on this clonotype: The junction does not match germline at one end; this may be a read error. The chain combines TRBV3-1 with TRBJ2-5; the match to TRBD1 covers 8 bases. The V gene's germline CDR1 is LGHDT and CDR2 YNNKEL (reference sequence). CDR3 length: 15 residues. CDR3 region: CAGSQSTGEAETQYF. As DNA, the CDR3 is TGTGCCGGCAGCCAGTCGACAGGGGAGGCCGAGACCCAGTACTTC.

J is TRBJ1-4 and V is TRBV28; D uncertain. The germline gives CDR1 MDHEN, CDR2 SYDVKM. Trimming took 5 bases from V and 0 from J, leaving 4 bases between them. The CDR3 sequence is 13 residues long. In DNA form, the CDR3 reads TGTGCCAGCAGTCCGTCAACTAATGAAAAACTGTTTTTT. This codes for CASSPSTNEKLFF. The full variable domain, its missing parts supplied by reference TRBV28 and TRBJ1-4, is DVKVTQSSRYLVKRTGEKVFLECVQDMDHENMFWYRQDPGLGLRLIYFSYDVKMKEKGDIPEGYSVSREKKERFSLILESASTNQTSMYLCASSPSTNEKLFFGSGTQLSVL.

V is TRBV3-1 and J is TRBJ2-7, with 7 bases aligning to TRBD2. Losses at the gene ends were 7 bases for V and 0 bases for J; bases not matched to a gene: 12. The V gene's germline CDR1 is LGHDT and CDR2 YNNKEL (reference sequence). This CDR3 is built from 16 residues. The chain's CDR3 is CASTLRGGTSSYEQYF. DNA for the CDR3: TGTGCCAGCACTCTACGGGGAGGGACGAGCTCCTACGAGCAGTACTTC.

The chain combines TRBV12-3 or TRBV12-4 with TRBJ2-3; 8 bases are shared with TRBD2. J lost 2 bases, V lost 7 bases, and 14 bases had no gene match. The CDR3 is made up of 17 amino acids. The CDR3 DNA reads as TGTGCCAGCACCCCCCGGGAGGGCGGGGGACCCACAGATACGCAGTATTTT. Translated: CASTPREGGGPTDTQYF.

The V gene is TRBV6-5, the J gene TRBJ2-7; TRBD1 or TRBD2 may be the D gene (5 bases each). Matching the DNA end better, TRBJ2-5 makes the J call doubtful. Germline loops: CDR1 MNHEY, CDR2 SVGAGI. The CDR3 covers 14 residues. CDR3: CASRSPVGTETQYF. CDR3 nucleotide sequence: TGTGCCAGCAGATCCCCCGTGGGGACGGAGACCCAGTACTTC.

This clonotype has just a few counts. This chain connects TRBV4-3 to TRBJ1-1; perhaps TRBD1 as D (6 bases). Trimming left V 4 bases short and J 0 bases short, with 15 bases between. The CDR3 sequence is 16 residues long. From germline, CDR1 is LGHNA and CDR2 YSLEER. The DNA of the CDR3 is TGCGCCAGCAGCCGGCGCCCGGGACAAATGAACACTGAAGCTTTCTTT. The encoded protein is CASSRRPGQMNTEAFF.

The rearrangement links TRBV9 to TRBJ2-7, with 13 bases lining up with TRBD2. V lost 3 bases and J lost 3; bases outside the gene matches: 3. Germline assignment: CDR1 SGDLS and CDR2 YYNGEE. The length of the CDR3 is 15 residues. The CDR3 DNA follows: TGTGCCAGCAGCGCGGGACTAGCGGGATACTACGAGCAGTACTTC. It specifies CASSAGLAGYYEQYF.

The rearrangement links TRBV20-1 to TRBJ2-1, with 11 bases aligning to TRBD2. Trimming took 0 bases from V and 2 from J; bases not matched to a gene: 6. Germline V gene data show CDR1 as DFQATT and CDR2 as SNEGSKA (reference sequence). This CDR3 spans 17 amino acids. CDR3 DNA sequence: TGCAGTGCTAGAGATCGATCTAGCGGGGGGACCTACAATGAGCAGTTCTTC. The encoded protein is CSARDRSSGGTYNEQFF.

This clonotype has only a few counts. The V gene is TRBV7-9, the J gene TRBJ2-1; weak D call: TRBD2 (6 bases). V was clipped by 5 bases and J by 2 bases, with 16 bases between them. CDR3 length: 16 amino acids. Germline V gene sequence: CDR1 SEHNR, CDR2 FQNEAQ (reference sequence). CDR3 sequence: CASSHPGIAAYNEQFF. CDR3 DNA: TGTGCCAGCAGCCACCCCGGAATAGCGGCCTACAATGAGCAGTTCTTC.

This clonotype came up a few times. V usage is TRBV24-1 and J usage is TRBJ2-1; D is ambiguous. This CDR3 is 13 amino acids long. The V and J ends lost 4 bases and 8 bases respectively, with 11 bases between them. CDR1 is KGHDR and CDR2 is SFDVKD in the germline V gene. The CDR3 DNA reads TGTGCCACCAGTGAACCTACAGTCTATGAGCAGTTCTTC. The encoded protein is CATSEPTVYEQFF.